This TCR beta chain was obtained from a study of T cell repertoires in cytomegalovirus infection (dated by TCRdb to between 2018 and 2021). Study-level background: Peptide stimulations targeted recently identified HLA-C-restricted CMV epitopes, whose presentation resists viral immunomodulation, together with well-studied HLA-B-restricted epitopes. Donor HLA type was relevant to the analysis, because carriage of CMV infection together with the matching HLA type was indicated by public TCR beta signatures.

In the paper's terms, the treatment or condition label means: in vitro stimulation with specific CMV peptide epitopes to enrich CMV-specific T cells. Sequencing was performed on an Illumina HiSeq 1500. TCRdb applied fastp at Q25 and MiXCR to the public reads, then kept only in-frame beta chains. Under each unique CDR3 protein, matching rows form one entry showing the most common genes and DNA. Recorded for this sample are 700,000 to 950,000 distinct CDR3 sequences; approximately 30% of them occurred a single time. The ten largest make up roughly 12% of the sample. The germline V gene supplies CDR1 SGHVS and CDR2 FQNEAQ. Between the V and J ends, shortened by 3 bases and 3 bases respectively, the junction contains 22 bases. Including the terminal cysteine and phenylalanine, the CDR3 comprises 18 residues. Solely the CDR3 DNA is kept, with 54 bases framed from the first base. Study-wide conclusions, independent of this receptor: Carriers of CMV infection plus the relevant HLA type were discriminated by the cumulative frequency of public TCR beta family members in the study cohort and in an independent 352-donor cohort. The ex vivo response was dominated by HLA-C-restricted CMV-specific TCR beta clonotypes, which also provided the single most frequent clonotype in two of eight donors.

Regarding this clonotype: There is no known antigen for this receptor. The record has no base qualities; no much larger clone is one base away.

The TCR comes from a human donor in good health (CMV status not recorded). Some clones in this sample may be carry-over from other donors' samples. The sequence joins TRBV7-8 to TRBJ2-3, with TRBD2 tentatively as D gene (6 bases match). The sequences come from cultured CD8+ T cells from PBMCs, collected from culture after CMV antigen stimulation. The DNA is TGTGCCAGCAGCTTTGGCGAAGCGTCGGGGGATTGGACAGATACGCAGTATTTT. Protein translation: CASSFGEASGDWTDTQYF.